The 9 T cell receptor beta chains below all came from one sample that was sequenced in a study of T cells in women clearing cervical HPV infection. Assay used: immunoSEQ multiplex PCR; TCRdb lists only in-frame clones, some missing. This sample's table reports 35,000 to 45,000 clones. The sequenced sample consisted of blood buffy coat. These receptor sequences come from a woman aged 18 to 75 with a cervical HPV16 infection that either progressed to CIN3+ or cleared (not recorded which).

Remarks on this clone: Read data end 3 residues before the CDR3 end; the end is taken from the germline J gene. The chain employs TRBV5-6 and TRBJ2-7, with D possibly matching TRBD2 (6 bases). This CDR3 region has 15 residues. V gave up 2 bases and J gave up 2 bases, with 14 bases separating them. In germline, CDR1 is SGHDT, CDR2 YYEEEE. The sequenced part of the CDR3 DNA is TGTGCCAGCAGCTTCTCGGGGGTCGGGGCCTACGAG. This encodes CASSFSGVGAYE. The full CDR3 protein is CASSFSGVGAYEQYF.

With respect to this clone: The sequenced fragment ends 3 residues before the CDR3 boundary, so the rest is inferred from the germline J gene. The chain carries TRBV10-3 and TRBJ1-2, with D uncertain. CDR1 ENHRY and CDR2 SYGVKD come from the germline V gene. The CDR3 loop spans 16 amino acids. V dropped 6 bases and J dropped 3 bases, with 20 bases sitting between them. The DNA read from the CDR3 is TGTGCCATCAGGTCGGGGAGGGTAGGAGTGCACTATGGC. This gives the protein CAIRSGRVGVHYG. The CDR3 in its entirety is CAIRSGRVGVHYGYTF.

Regarding this clone: The CDR3 is cut off 3 residues early in the read; its end comes from the germline J gene. This sequence joins TRBV7-3 and TRBJ2-3, with D perhaps matching TRBD2 (6 bases). The germline CDR1 and CDR2 sequences are SGHTA and FQGTGA. The CDR3 runs 14 residues. CDR3 sequence reads: CASSLTGGKETQYF. The sequenced part of the CDR3 DNA is TGTGCCAGCAGCTTAACCGGGGGTAAAGAGACG.

Points on this clone: The CDR3 end is not reached by the read, which stops 3 residues before it; the germline J gene fills it in. The rearrangement joins TRBV11-2 to TRBJ2-1, with TRBD1 as a possible D gene (6 bases). The CDR3 runs to 14 residues. Per the germline V gene, CDR1 is SGHAT and CDR2 is FQNNGV. Deletions cut 1 base from V and 9 bases from J, with 13 bases between. The chain's CDR3 is CASSLGGHMGEQFF. CDR3 bases read: TGTGCCAGCAGCTTAGGGGGGCATATGGGTGAG.

With respect to this clone: Coverage ceases 3 residues before the CDR3 finishes, and the germline J gene fills in the end. The sample contains more than one DNA sequence encoding this CDR3. The genes are TRBV7-2 and TRBJ2-5, with 7 bases matching TRBD2. The V gene's germline CDR1 is SGHTA and CDR2 FQGNSA. The CDR3 runs 15 residues. The J segment lost 5 bases and the V segment lost 1 base, leaving 7 bases of the junction unmatched. The CDR3 loop reads CASSLGTGEGETQYF. The sequenced part of the CDR3 DNA is TGTGCCAGCAGCTTAGGGACGGGGGAGGGGGAGACC.

As for this clone: Read sequence stops 3 residues before the CDR3 end, and the germline J gene provides the missing end. The J gene is TRBJ2-7, the V gene TRBV14; 8 nucleotides align to TRBD2. With 1 base clipped from V and 4 bases from J, the junction kept 9 bases outside the gene matches. Germline CDR1 is SGHDN and CDR2 is FVKESK. This CDR3 spans 16 amino acids. CDR3 DNA (partial): TGTGCCAGCAGCCAAGTCCGGGGAGGACTAGCTTACGAG. It translates to CASSQVRGGLAYE. The whole CDR3 region reads CASSQVRGGLAYEQYF.

With respect to this clone: The read ends 3 residues early relative to the CDR3; the germline J gene fills the gap. The rearrangement links TRBV20-1 to TRBJ2-2; D uncertain. V dropped 4 bases and J dropped 2 bases, with 8 bases sitting between them. The germline gives CDR1 DFQATT, CDR2 SNEGSKA (reference sequence). The CDR3 has 13 amino acids. The CDR3 is CSATKTNTGELFF. CDR3 DNA, as far as it was read: TGCAGTGCTACTAAGACTAACACCGGGGAG.

In the case of this clone: The read terminates 3 residues ahead of where the CDR3 ends, so the germline J gene completes it. V gene TRBV29-1 combines with J gene TRBJ1-1, with 7 bases fitting TRBD1. Germline CDR1 reads SQVTM; CDR2 reads ANQGSEA. This CDR3 is built from 14 residues. Trimming at V came to 7 bases and at J to 4 bases, leaving 12 bases not matched to a gene. Incomplete CDR3 DNA: TGCAGCGGGGGGCGACAGGGATCGGTCACTGAA. Amino acids: CSGGRQGSVTE. The complete CDR3 sequence is CSGGRQGSVTEAFF.

Note on this clone: The DNA ends 3 residues before the CDR3 does, and the rest of the CDR3 is filled in from the germline J gene. The V gene is TRBV6-1, the J gene TRBJ2-1; D may be TRBD2 (5 bases). Germline assignment: CDR1 MNHNS and CDR2 SASEGT. V was trimmed by 4 bases and J by 7 bases, leaving 5 bases between them. The CDR3 consists of 11 residues. The CDR3 bases that were read are TGTGCCAGCAGTGCGGGGAATGAG. It encodes CASSAGNE. The entire CDR3 protein reads CASSAGNEQFF.